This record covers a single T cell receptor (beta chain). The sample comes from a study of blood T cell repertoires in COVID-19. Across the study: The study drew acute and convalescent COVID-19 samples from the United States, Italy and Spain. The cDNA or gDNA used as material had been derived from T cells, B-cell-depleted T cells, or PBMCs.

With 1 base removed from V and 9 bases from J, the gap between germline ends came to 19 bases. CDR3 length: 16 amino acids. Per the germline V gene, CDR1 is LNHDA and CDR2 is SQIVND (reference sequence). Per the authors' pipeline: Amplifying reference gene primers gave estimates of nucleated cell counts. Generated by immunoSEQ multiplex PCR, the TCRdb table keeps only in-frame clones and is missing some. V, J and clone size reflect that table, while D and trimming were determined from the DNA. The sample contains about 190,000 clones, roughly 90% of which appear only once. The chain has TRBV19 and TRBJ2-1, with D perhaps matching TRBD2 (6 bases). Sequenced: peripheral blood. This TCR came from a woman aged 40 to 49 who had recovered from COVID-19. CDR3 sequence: CASSIAPGLGTTEQFF. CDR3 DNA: TGTGCCAGTAGTATAGCACCGGGACTGGGGACGACTGAGCAGTTCTTC.